This T cell receptor beta chain was identified in a study of blood T cell repertoires in COVID-19. Overall study context: T cells, B-cell-depleted T cells, or PBMCs supplied cDNA or gDNA.

Profiled with immunoSEQ multiplex PCR; TCRdb holds only in-frame clones, not every one. The sample carries about 230,000 clones, approximately 90% recorded once. The CDR3 sequence is 14 residues long. The germline V gene has CDR1 LNHDA and CDR2 SQIVND (reference sequence). V lost 3 bases, J lost 5 bases, and 6 bases stayed unmatched. The chain is built from TRBV19 and TRBJ1-1, with 7 bases aligning to TRBD1. The source material was PBMCs or T cells enriched from blood (not recorded which). This TCR was sampled from a woman in her 40s with acute COVID-19. The DNA of the CDR3 is TGTGCCAGTAGTATCAACAGGGGAGGTACTGAAGCTTTCTTT. It is translated as CASSINRGGTEAFF.